Detailed here is one T cell receptor beta chain. Antigen: not known. The data were taken from a study of T cell responses to AZD1222 COVID-19 vaccine. Background on the study: Samples with a second dose at about 4 or about 12 weeks were pooled together.

General observations from the study: Mostly white British, mostly female donors; authors suggested clonal diversity may be underestimated. Seropositivity was recorded at baseline in only a handful of AZD1222 recipients.

TCRdb's copy holds only in-frame clones and misses some; the assay was immunoSEQ multiplex PCR. This table has some 180,000 clones, around 89% appearing once. The V end was cut by 2 bases, the J end by 4 bases, with 21 bases between. The CDR3 extends over 18 amino acids. The germline V gene has CDR1 MNHNS and CDR2 SASEGT. The chain recombines TRBV6-1 with TRBJ2-1; possibly TRBD2 for D (6 bases). The starting material was peripheral blood, obtained on day 0 of AZD1222 vaccination. This TCR was sampled from an adult in good health. CDR3 DNA sequence: TGTGCCAGCAGTGAAACCCCAGGAGGGAAACTATCTTACAATGAGCAGTTCTTC. This sequence encodes CASSETPGGKLSYNEQFF.